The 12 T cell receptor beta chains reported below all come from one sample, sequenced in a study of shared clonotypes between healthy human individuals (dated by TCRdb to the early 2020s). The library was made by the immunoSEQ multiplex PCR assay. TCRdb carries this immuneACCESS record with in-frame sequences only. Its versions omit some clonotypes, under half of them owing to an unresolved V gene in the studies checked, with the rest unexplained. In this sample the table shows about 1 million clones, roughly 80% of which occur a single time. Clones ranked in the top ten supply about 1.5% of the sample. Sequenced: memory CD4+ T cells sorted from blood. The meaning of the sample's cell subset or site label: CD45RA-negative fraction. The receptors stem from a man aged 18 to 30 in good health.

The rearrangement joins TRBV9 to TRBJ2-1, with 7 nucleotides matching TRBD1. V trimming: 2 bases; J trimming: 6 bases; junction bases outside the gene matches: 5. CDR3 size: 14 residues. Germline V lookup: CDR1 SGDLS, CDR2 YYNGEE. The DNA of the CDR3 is TGTGCCAGCAGCGTTGGGACAGTACGCAATGAGCAGTTCTTC. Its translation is CASSVGTVRNEQFF.

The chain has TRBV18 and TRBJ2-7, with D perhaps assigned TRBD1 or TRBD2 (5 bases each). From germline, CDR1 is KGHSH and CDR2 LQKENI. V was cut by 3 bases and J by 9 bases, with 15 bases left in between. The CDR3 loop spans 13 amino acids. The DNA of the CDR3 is TGTGCCAGCTCACCGATGGGGGAAAGTGGGCAGTACTTC. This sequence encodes CASSPMGESGQYF. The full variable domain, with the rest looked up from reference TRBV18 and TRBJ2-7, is NAGVMQNPRHLVRRRGQEARLRCSPMKGHSHVYWYRQLPEEGLKFMVYLQKENIIDESGMPKERFSAEFPKEGPSILRIQQVVRGDSAAYFCASSPMGESGQYFGPGTRLTVT.

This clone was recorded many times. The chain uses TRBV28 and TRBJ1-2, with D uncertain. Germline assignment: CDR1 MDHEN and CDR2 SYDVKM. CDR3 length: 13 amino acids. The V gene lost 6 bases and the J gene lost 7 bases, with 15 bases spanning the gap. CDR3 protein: CASSPDLLFGYTF. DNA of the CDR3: TGTGCCAGCAGCCCCGACCTCCTCTTTGGCTACACCTTC.

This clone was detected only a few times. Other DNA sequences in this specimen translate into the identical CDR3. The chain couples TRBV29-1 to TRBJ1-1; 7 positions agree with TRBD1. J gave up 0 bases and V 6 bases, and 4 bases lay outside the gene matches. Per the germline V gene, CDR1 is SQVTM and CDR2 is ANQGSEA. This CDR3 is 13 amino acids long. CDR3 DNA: TGCAGCGTATCGGACAGGTTGAACACTGAAGCTTTCTTT. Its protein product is CSVSDRLNTEAFF.

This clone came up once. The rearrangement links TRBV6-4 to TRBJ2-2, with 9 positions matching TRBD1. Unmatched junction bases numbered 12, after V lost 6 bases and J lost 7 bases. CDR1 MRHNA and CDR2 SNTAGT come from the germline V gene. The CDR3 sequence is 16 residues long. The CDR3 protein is CASRFTGGDRNGELFF. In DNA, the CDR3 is TGTGCCAGCAGATTTACAGGGGGCGATCGTAACGGGGAGCTGTTTTTT.

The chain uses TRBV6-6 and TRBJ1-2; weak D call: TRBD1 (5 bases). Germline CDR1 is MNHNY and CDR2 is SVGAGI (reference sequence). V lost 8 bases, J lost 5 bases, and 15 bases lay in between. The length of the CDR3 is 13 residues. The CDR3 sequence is CASLFPGGYGYTF. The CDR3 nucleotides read TGTGCCAGCTTATTCCCTGGGGGTTATGGCTACACCTTC.

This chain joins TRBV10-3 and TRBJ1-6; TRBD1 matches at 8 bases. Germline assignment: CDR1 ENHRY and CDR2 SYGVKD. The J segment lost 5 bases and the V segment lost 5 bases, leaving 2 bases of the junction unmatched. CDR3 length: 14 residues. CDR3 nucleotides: TGTGCCATCAGTCGGGACAGGAATAATTCACCCCTCCACTTT. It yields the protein CAISRDRNNSPLHF.

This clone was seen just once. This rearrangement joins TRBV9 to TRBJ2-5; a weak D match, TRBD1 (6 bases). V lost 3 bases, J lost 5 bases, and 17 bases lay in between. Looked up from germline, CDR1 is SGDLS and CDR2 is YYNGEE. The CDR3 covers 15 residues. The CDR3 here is CASSGPGTTSETQYF. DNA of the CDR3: TGTGCCAGCAGCGGCCCCGGGACAACGAGTGAGACCCAGTACTTC.

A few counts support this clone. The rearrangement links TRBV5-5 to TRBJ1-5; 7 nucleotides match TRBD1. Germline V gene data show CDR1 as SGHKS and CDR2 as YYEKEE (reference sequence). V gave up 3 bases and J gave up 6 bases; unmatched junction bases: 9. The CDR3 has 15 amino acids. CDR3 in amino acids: CASSSSGTEFQPQHF. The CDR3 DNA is TGTGCCAGCAGCTCGTCCGGGACAGAGTTTCAGCCCCAGCATTTT.

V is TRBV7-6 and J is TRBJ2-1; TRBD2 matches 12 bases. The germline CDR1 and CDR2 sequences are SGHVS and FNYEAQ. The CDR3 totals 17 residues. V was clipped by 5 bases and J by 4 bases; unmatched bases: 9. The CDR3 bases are TGTGCCAGCAGCCCCGGACTAGCGGGAATTCGGTACAATGAGCAGTTCTTC. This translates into CASSPGLAGIRYNEQFF.

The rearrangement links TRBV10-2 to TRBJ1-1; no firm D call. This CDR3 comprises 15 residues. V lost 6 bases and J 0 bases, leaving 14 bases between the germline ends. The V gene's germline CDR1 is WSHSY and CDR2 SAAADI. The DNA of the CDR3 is TGCGCCAGCAGGCACATGGAGATATTGAACACTGAAGCTTTCTTT. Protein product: CASRHMEILNTEAFF.

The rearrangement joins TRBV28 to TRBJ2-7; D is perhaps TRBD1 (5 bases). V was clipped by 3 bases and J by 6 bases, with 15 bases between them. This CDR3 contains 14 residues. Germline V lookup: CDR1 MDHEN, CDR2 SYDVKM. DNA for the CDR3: TGTGCCAGCAGTTTCCCCCAAGGGGTAGCCGAGCAGTACTTC. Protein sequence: CASSFPQGVAEQYF.